This T cell receptor beta chain was retrieved from a study of blood T cells in healthy people across ages. The study's findings and limits: A strong correlation between TCR beta diversity and naive T cell percentage was seen.

It was with a sample-barcoded 5' primer and a J-beta primer mix that a second PCR of roughly 6 to 12 cycles was run. Individual samples furnished no less than 2.5 million CDR3-containing paired-end reads apiece. From the 5' RACE reads, TCRdb called clonotypes with MiXCR, one entry per CDR3 protein. The sample contains 2 million or so distinct CDR3 sequences, around 50% of which appear only once. V lost 1 base, J lost 5 bases, and 3 bases stayed unmatched. The CDR3 loop spans 15 amino acids. In germline, CDR1 is LGHNA, CDR2 YSLEER. The extraction recovered at least 5.5 micrograms of total RNA per sample. About this clonotype itself: Its antigen is unknown.

The specimen sequenced was blood. The sequence derives from a woman in her 40s in good health. This chain links TRBV4-3 with TRBJ2-5; 11 nucleotides line up with TRBD1. CDR3 loop: CASSQGTGGSETQYF. CDR3 in DNA: TGCGCCAGCAGCCAAGGGACAGGGGGCTCGGAGACCCAGTACTTC.